A selection of T cell receptor beta chains follows, all from one sample in a study of T-cell memory formation after mild COVID-19. TCRdb analysed the 5' RACE reads with MiXCR anew, one entry per CDR3 protein. The table records 68,000 or so distinct CDR3 sequences, around 17% of them present only once. Sequenced input: PBMCs or a T cell subset sorted from them (not recorded which). The receptors derive from an adult woman who had mild COVID-19 (a few samples of this study predate the infection). Cell type and time point are not known. The CDR3 runs from the conserved cysteine through the conserved F or W. Fields, in order: CDR3 DNA, CDR3 protein, clone size, V gene, J gene, D gene. D genes are given only for firm matches. A clone size is listed for some rows: how often the clone was seen (once, few, many), or a class if it is expanded.

DNA: TGTGCCAGTAGGGGGATGAGCCTGGACAATGAGCAGTTCTTC
CDR3: CASRGMSLDNEQFF
size: NA
V: TRBV19
J: TRBJ2-1
D: NA

DNA: TGCGCCAGCAGCTCCGCCGGGGAACCAGGAGAGACCCAGTACTTC
CDR3: CASSSAGEPGETQYF
size: few
V: TRBV5-1
J: TRBJ2-5
D: NA

DNA: TGTGCCAGCAGCTACGCCCGGACAGTCGGGGGCACCGGGGAGCTGTTTTTT
CDR3: CASSYARTVGGTGELFF
size: few
V: TRBV7-8
J: TRBJ2-2
D: NA

DNA: TGTGCCAGCAGCTTGGGGCCCCGGGATGAGCAGTTCTTC
CDR3: CASSLGPRDEQFF
size: few
V: TRBV7-2
J: TRBJ2-1
D: NA

DNA: TGTGCCAGCAGCCCGGGACAGGGGATTTATGGCTACACCTTC
CDR3: CASSPGQGIYGYTF
size: NA
V: TRBV12-3/TRBV12-4
J: TRBJ1-2
D: TRBD1

DNA: TGTGCCAGCAGCCTAGAATTAGCGGGAGGCGAAACCGGGGAGCTGTTTTTT
CDR3: CASSLELAGGETGELFF
size: NA
V: TRBV6-2/TRBV6-3
J: TRBJ2-2
D: TRBD2

DNA: TGTGCCAGCAGCTTATGGGGGGAGGAAGACAACGTCCTGACTTTC
CDR3: CASSLWGEEDNVLTF
size: NA
V: TRBV7-6
J: TRBJ2-6
D: NA

DNA: TGTGCCAGCAGCTCCAAGGGCAGCTTAAGCTCCTATAATTCACCCCTCCACTTT
CDR3: CASSSKGSLSSYNSPLHF
size: NA
V: TRBV7-6
J: TRBJ1-6
D: NA

DNA: TGCGCCAGCAGCCAGAACCTCGTCAAGCCGGAGACCCAGTACTTC
CDR3: CASSQNLVKPETQYF
size: NA
V: TRBV4-1
J: TRBJ2-5
D: NA

DNA: TGCAGTGCTAGAGCACTAGCGGTAACTACCTACGAGCAGTACTTC
CDR3: CSARALAVTTYEQYF
size: few
V: TRBV20-1
J: TRBJ2-7
D: TRBD2

DNA: TGCGCCAGCAGCCAAGCACGAGGCACAGATACGCAGTATTTT
CDR3: CASSQARGTDTQYF
size: many
V: TRBV4-1
J: TRBJ2-3
D: NA

DNA: TGTGCCAGCAGTCGTCAGGTACCACCCTTGTCGGCTTTCTTT
CDR3: CASSRQVPPLSAFF
size: few
V: TRBV27
J: TRBJ1-1
D: NA

DNA: TGCAGTGCTAGAGGACGCATGGAAGAGACCCAGTACTTC
CDR3: CSARGRMEETQYF
size: few
V: TRBV20-1
J: TRBJ2-5
D: NA

DNA: TGCAGCGTTGAAGAGATGCGGACCGGCTACGAGCAGTACTTC
CDR3: CSVEEMRTGYEQYF
size: NA
V: TRBV29-1
J: TRBJ2-7
D: NA

DNA: TGTGCCTGGAGTGTATCTGCTTACGAGCAGTACTTC
CDR3: CAWSVSAYEQYF
size: few
V: TRBV30
J: TRBJ2-7
D: NA

DNA: TGTGCCACCAGTGATTATCGGGAATCCACAGATACGCAGTATTTT
CDR3: CATSDYRESTDTQYF
size: few
V: TRBV24-1
J: TRBJ2-3
D: NA

DNA: TGTGCCAGCAGCTTAACGGGGAGGTCCTACGAGCAGTACTTC
CDR3: CASSLTGRSYEQYF
size: NA
V: TRBV11-2
J: TRBJ2-7
D: NA

DNA: TGCGCCAGCAGCCAAGATTCCAGCTCCTACGAGCAGTACTTC
CDR3: CASSQDSSSYEQYF
size: few
V: TRBV4-1
J: TRBJ2-7
D: NA

DNA: TGTGCCAGCAGCTTAAGTGGGAGAGAGGCTTTCTTT
CDR3: CASSLSGREAFF
size: NA
V: TRBV7-9
J: TRBJ1-1
D: NA

DNA: TGTGCCAGCAGCATTTACAGGGGCCGGAGTCGCACAGATACGCAGTATTTT
CDR3: CASSIYRGRSRTDTQYF
size: NA
V: TRBV7-9
J: TRBJ2-3
D: TRBD1

DNA: TGTGCCAGCAGCTCGAACCTACTAGCGGGAGTAGGTAGCTACGAGCAGTACTTC
CDR3: CASSSNLLAGVGSYEQYF
size: NA
V: TRBV7-8
J: TRBJ2-7
D: TRBD2

DNA: TGCGCCAGCAGCCAAGATTGGGGGGTAACTGAAGCTTTCTTT
CDR3: CASSQDWGVTEAFF
size: few
V: TRBV4-1
J: TRBJ1-1
D: NA

DNA: TGCGCCAGCAGCTTGGCCGAGGGAACCCAGCCCCAGCATTTT
CDR3: CASSLAEGTQPQHF
size: NA
V: TRBV5-1
J: TRBJ1-5
D: NA

DNA: TGTGCCTGGAGTCCGGGAGTAAATAGCAATCAGCCCCAGCATTTT
CDR3: CAWSPGVNSNQPQHF
size: NA
V: TRBV30
J: TRBJ1-5
D: NA

DNA: TGCGCCAGCAGCCAAGATGAGACAGGCCACTCAGCGGATACGCAGTATTTT
CDR3: CASSQDETGHSADTQYF
size: few
V: TRBV4-3
J: TRBJ2-3
D: NA

DNA: TGCGCCAGCAGCTTGGGAAGGGACAGCTCCTACGAGCAGTACTTC
CDR3: CASSLGRDSSYEQYF
size: few
V: TRBV5-1
J: TRBJ2-7
D: TRBD1

DNA: TGTGCCAGCTCACCCTCCAACTATCTCGCCGGGGAGCTGTTTTTT
CDR3: CASSPSNYLAGELFF
size: few
V: TRBV18
J: TRBJ2-2
D: NA